These 32 T cell receptor beta chains originate from one sample sequenced in a study of Tregs in tolerant kidney transplant recipients. Profiled with immunoSEQ multiplex PCR; TCRdb holds only in-frame clones, not every one. The data contain about 240,000 clones, approximately 83% of them singletons. Sequenced: CD4+ T cells from blood. These receptors were taken from a human donor in good health.

This chain joins TRBV5-8 and TRBJ2-3; D gene uncertain. CDR1 is SGHTS and CDR2 is YDEGEE in the germline V gene. V was pared by 1 base and J by 4 bases, with 7 bases between. This CDR3 is built from 13 residues. CDR3 in amino acids: CASSLKNSDTQYF. The CDR3 nucleotides read TGTGCCAGCAGCTTGAAAAACTCAGATACGCAGTATTTT.

This rearrangement joins TRBV6-6 to TRBJ1-2, with TRBD1 matching 7 bases. Germline-derived CDR1 and CDR2 are MNHNY and SVGAGI (reference sequence). This CDR3 is built from 13 residues. Trimming took 5 bases from V and 2 from J; bases not matched to a gene: 2. The CDR3 coding sequence is TGTGCCAGCAGTCGGGGACAGAACTATGGCTACACCTTC. Translated: CASSRGQNYGYTF.

Regarding this clone: One end of the junction does not line up with germline, which may come from a read error. J is TRBJ1-2 and V is TRBV5-1; no definite D call. The CDR3 is 14 residues long. Germline V gives CDR1 SGHRS, CDR2 YFSETQ. The CDR3 region has the DNA TGCTCCAGCAGCTTGGGTGGAGAAGACTATGGCTACACCTTC. It is translated as CSSSLGGEDYGYTF.

V and J are TRBV4-1 and TRBJ1-1; D ambiguous. Looked up from germline, CDR1 is MGHRA and CDR2 is YSYEKL. V was clipped by 2 bases and J by 5 bases, with 12 bases between them. CDR3 length: 14 amino acids. The CDR3 spells CASSQLLLGTEAFF. CDR3 DNA: TGCGCCAGCAGCCAACTCCTCCTTGGAACTGAAGCTTTCTTT.

V and J are TRBV10-2 and TRBJ2-1; 8 bases map to TRBD1. The CDR3 length is 15 residues. The V and J ends lost 8 bases and 0 bases, in that order; junction bases with no gene match: 6. Germline CDR1 WSHSY, CDR2 SAAADI. The CDR3 nucleotides read TGCGCCAGCGGCCCAGACAGGGGCTCCTACAATGAGCAGTTCTTC. It specifies CASGPDRGSYNEQFF.

As for this clone: At one end, the junction sequence differs from germline, possibly due to a read error. V gene TRBV12-5 combines with J gene TRBJ2-7, with 8 bases matching TRBD2. This CDR3 is built from 13 residues. CDR1 is LGHNT, CDR2 FRNRAP, per germline. CDR3 nucleotide sequence: TGTGCTAGTCGGGGGGGGTACCCATACGTGCAGTACTTC. Translation gives CASRGGYPYVQYF.

The chain couples TRBV4-2 to TRBJ1-2, with D tentatively TRBD1 (6 bases). CDR1 is LGHNA, CDR2 YNFKEQ, per germline. Trimming stripped 4 bases from V and 2 bases from J, with 14 bases between. The length of the CDR3 is 15 residues. The CDR3 region is CASSPGHTLNYGYTF. CDR3 in DNA: TGTGCCAGCAGCCCGGGACACACGCTAAACTATGGCTACACCTTC.

This chain connects TRBV6-5 to TRBJ2-7; possible D gene TRBD2, 7 bases. The CDR3 is 15 amino acids. Trimming left V 0 bases short and J 5 bases short, with 14 bases between. Germline assignment: CDR1 MNHEY and CDR2 SVGAGI. The CDR3 sequence: CASSYSTGGLDEQYF. For the CDR3, the DNA is TGTGCCAGCAGTTACTCGACGGGGGGCCTGGACGAGCAGTACTTC.

J is TRBJ2-5 and V is TRBV6-6; D is undetermined. Trimming removed 5 bases at V and 3 bases at J, with 4 bases between. Germline V gives CDR1 MNHNY, CDR2 SVGAGI (reference sequence). The CDR3 runs 11 residues. The DNA for the CDR3 is TGTGCCAGCAGTCCAAAAGAGACCCAGTACTTC. It encodes CASSPKETQYF.

This chain connects TRBV13 to TRBJ1-1, with D possibly TRBD1 on 6 matching bases. Trimming took 4 bases from V and 3 from J, leaving 18 bases between them. This CDR3 spans 16 amino acids. Germline V gene sequence: CDR1 PRHDT, CDR2 FYEKMQ (reference sequence). DNA for the CDR3: TGTGCCAGCAGCTCCCCTCGGGGGGCTGGGGACACTGAAGCTTTCTTT. It specifies CASSSPRGAGDTEAFF.

The chain employs TRBV29-1 and TRBJ2-4; tentatively, D is TRBD2 (6 bases). The CDR3 is 13 amino acids. V dropped 7 bases and J dropped 0 bases, with 10 bases sitting between them. The V gene's germline CDR1 is SQVTM and CDR2 ANQGSEA. The CDR3: CSARDLAKNIQYF. The CDR3, as DNA: TGCAGCGCCCGGGACTTAGCCAAAAACATTCAGTACTTC.

The J gene is TRBJ2-7, the V gene TRBV15; maybe TRBD2 (5 bases). Trimming took 0 bases from V and 3 from J, leaving 12 bases between them. The length of the CDR3 is 15 residues. Germline CDR1 reads LNHNV; CDR2 reads YYDKDF (reference sequence). This CDR3 is CATSRDPLSGYEQYF. Here the CDR3 DNA reads TGTGCCACCAGCAGAGATCCCCTAAGCGGCTACGAGCAGTACTTC.

This rearrangement joins TRBV5-1 to TRBJ1-4; no firm D call. Between the trimmed V and J ends, which lost 0 bases and 8 bases, there was a span of 14 bases. The germline V gene has CDR1 SGHRS and CDR2 YFSETQ. CDR3 length equals 15 residues. CDR3 region: CASSLGNTLVEKLFF. The CDR3 DNA reads TGCGCCAGCAGCTTGGGGAACACCCTTGTGGAAAAACTGTTTTTT. The entire variable domain, with the rest obtained from reference TRBV5-1 and TRBJ1-4, is as follows: KAGVTQTPRYLIKTRGQQVTLSCSPISGHRSVSWYQQTPGQGLQFLFEYFSETQRNKGNFPGRFSGRQFSNSRSEMNVSTLELGDSALYLCASSLGNTLVEKLFFGSGTQLSVL.

In its sample, this clone was seen once. The sample has other DNA sequences that encode this CDR3 too. The chain is built from TRBV7-8 and TRBJ1-2; 9 bases are shared with TRBD1. The CDR3 spans 14 residues. CDR1 is SGHVS, CDR2 FQNEAQ, per germline. V gave up 5 bases and J gave up 3 bases; unmatched junction bases: 4. The CDR3 nucleotides are TGTGCCAGCAGCGCCCGACAGGGGGACTATGGCTACACCTTC. The encoded protein is CASSARQGDYGYTF.

The chain couples TRBV19 to TRBJ1-5; D is perhaps TRBD1 (5 bases). CDR1 and CDR2 (germline): LNHDA, SQIVND (reference sequence). V lost 8 bases to trimming and J lost 5 bases, with 16 bases between them. CDR3 size: 14 residues. CDR3 sequence reads: CASQKREGDQPQHF. In nucleotides, the CDR3 is TGTGCCAGTCAAAAGCGGGAAGGGGATCAGCCCCAGCATTTT.

The gene calls are TRBV7-9 and TRBJ1-2, with 8 bases identical to TRBD1. With 1 base clipped from V and 4 bases from J, the junction kept 2 bases outside the gene matches. The CDR3 consists of 14 residues. Germline V lookup: CDR1 SEHNR, CDR2 FQNEAQ (reference sequence). The CDR3 here is CASSLGDRTYGYTF. CDR3 nucleotide sequence: TGTGCCAGCAGCTTAGGGGACAGGACCTATGGCTACACCTTC.

The gene calls are TRBV5-8 and TRBJ1-5, with D possibly being TRBD1 (6 bases). The CDR3 has 17 residues. CDR1 is SGHTS and CDR2 is YDEGEE in the germline V gene. V was trimmed by 3 bases and J by 4 bases, leaving 20 bases between them. In DNA, the CDR3 is TGTGCCAGCAGCTCTTACAGGGCCTTAGGTGGGAATCAGCCCCAGCATTTT. It encodes CASSSYRALGGNQPQHF. The full variable domain, rest sourced from reference TRBV5-8 and TRBJ1-5, is EAGVTQSPTHLIKTRGQQATLRCSPISGHTSVYWYQQALGLGLQFLLWYDEGEERNRGNFPPRFSGRQFPNYSSELNVNALELEDSALYLCASSSYRALGGNQPQHFGDGTRLSIL.

This chain connects TRBV7-7 to TRBJ2-5; 13 bases are shared with TRBD2. The CDR3 covers 17 residues. Germline V gene sequence: CDR1 SSHAT, CDR2 FNYEAQ (reference sequence). V was pared by 3 bases and J by 5 bases, with 9 bases of the junction left unmatched. CDR3 DNA sequence: TGTGCCAGCAGCTTCAACGGACTAGCGGGAGTGGGGGAGACCCAGTACTTC. Residues: CASSFNGLAGVGETQYF.

This chain uses TRBV6-1 with TRBJ1-5; D might be TRBD1 (6 bases). Germline lookup yields CDR1 MNHNS and CDR2 SASEGT. The CDR3 loop spans 15 amino acids. Between the trimmed V and J ends, which lost 2 bases and 5 bases, there was a span of 13 bases. Here the CDR3 reads CASSERPGGDQPQHF. In nucleotides, the CDR3 is TGTGCCAGCAGTGAAAGGCCGGGGGGCGATCAGCCCCAGCATTTT.

This sequence joins TRBV27 and TRBJ1-1; the D gene is possibly TRBD1 (5 bases). Germline values: CDR1 MNHEY, CDR2 SMNVEV (reference sequence). V was clipped by 5 bases and J by 4 bases, with 14 bases between them. CDR3 size: 14 residues. CDR3 in amino acids: CASSRMRQSTEAFF. CDR3 DNA sequence: TGTGCCAGCAGTCGAATGCGACAGAGCACTGAAGCTTTCTTT.

This clone occurred a few times. V is TRBV25-1 and J is TRBJ2-1; D is undetermined. Germline loops: CDR1 MGHDK, CDR2 SYGVNS. The CDR3 extends over 14 amino acids. V lost 5 bases to trimming and J lost 0 bases, with 8 bases between them. The CDR3 spells CASSFPNSYNEQFF. As DNA, the CDR3 is TGTGCCAGCAGTTTCCCGAACTCCTACAATGAGCAGTTCTTC.

In nucleotides, the CDR3 is TGTGCCACCAGCAGAGACAGCGGGGTTCTCTCCTACGAGCAGTACTTC. Encoded protein: CATSRDSGVLSYEQYF. The gene calls are TRBV15 and TRBJ2-7, with TRBD2 matching 7 bases. This CDR3 is built from 16 residues. Germline CDR1 LNHNV, CDR2 YYDKDF (reference sequence). The V and J ends lost 0 bases and 0 bases, in that order; junction bases with no gene match: 5.

This chain uses TRBV5-1 with TRBJ1-1; D is undetermined. CDR3 size: 13 residues. V lost 0 bases and J 6 bases, leaving 9 bases between the germline ends. Looked up from germline, CDR1 is SGHRS and CDR2 is YFSETQ. CDR3 loop: CASSLGQLAEAFF. CDR3 sequence (DNA): TGCGCCAGCAGCTTGGGGCAGTTGGCTGAAGCTTTCTTT.

The gene calls are TRBV7-2 and TRBJ1-2; D remains ambiguous. V lost 2 bases, J lost 2 bases, and 9 bases lay in between. Per germline, CDR1 SGHTA and CDR2 FQGNSA. The length of the CDR3 is 14 residues. The CDR3 region has the DNA TGTGCCAGCAGCTTAAGGCTAACCAACTATGGCTACACCTTC. Amino acids: CASSLRLTNYGYTF.

In its sample, this clone was seen a few times. As DNA, the CDR3 is TGTGCCAGCAGCCCCCCGGGGAAGGGAAAGACCCAGTACTTC. Residues: CASSPPGKGKTQYF. The genes are TRBV7-2 and TRBJ2-5, with D possibly being TRBD2 (5 bases). The CDR3 is 14 amino acids. In germline, CDR1 is SGHTA, CDR2 FQGNSA. V was cut by 5 bases and J by 6 bases, with 16 bases left in between. The full variable domain, its missing parts supplied by reference TRBV7-2 and TRBJ2-5, is GAGVSQSPSNKVTEKGKDVELRCDPISGHTALYWYRQSLGQGLEFLIYFQGNSAPDKSGLPSDRFSAERTGGSVSTLTIQRTQQEDSAVYLCASSPPGKGKTQYFGPGTRLLVL.

The V and J genes are TRBV19 and TRBJ2-7, with a weak D call TRBD2 (6 bases). The V end lost 0 bases, the J end lost 2 bases, and 14 bases lay between the germline ends. CDR3 length equals 16 residues. Germline assignment: CDR1 LNHDA and CDR2 SQIVND (reference sequence). Here the CDR3 reads CASSIDVGGTPYEQYF. The CDR3 DNA sequence: TGTGCCAGTAGTATAGACGTAGGCGGGACCCCCTACGAGCAGTACTTC. Full variable domain (remainder filled in from reference TRBV19 and TRBJ2-7): DGGITQSPKYLFRKEGQNVTLSCEQNLNHDAMYWYRQDPGQGLRLIYYSQIVNDFQKGDIAEGYSVSREKKESFPLTVTSAQKNPTAFYLCASSIDVGGTPYEQYFGPGTRLTVT.

The chain recombines TRBV6-6 with TRBJ2-1, with no clear D. CDR1 and CDR2 (germline): MNHNY, SVGAGI (reference sequence). Trimming took off 5 bases at V and 5 bases at J, with 10 bases between the two ends. The CDR3 runs 13 residues. The CDR3 DNA reads TGTGCCAGCAGTCACGAGACAAACAATGAGCAGTTCTTC. Protein: CASSHETNNEQFF.

This chain uses TRBV30 with TRBJ2-5, with 8 positions matching TRBD2. The CDR3 is 15 amino acids. Germline-derived CDR1 and CDR2 are GTSNPN and SVGIG (reference sequence). V lost 4 bases and J lost 4; bases outside the gene matches: 11. CDR3: CAWNAGGFKGETQYF. DNA of the CDR3: TGTGCCTGGAATGCGGGGGGTTTCAAAGGAGAGACCCAGTACTTC.

J is TRBJ2-4 and V is TRBV6-6; D call uncertain. Per the germline V gene, CDR1 is MNHNY and CDR2 is SVGAGI (reference sequence). Trimming left V 6 bases short and J 0 bases short, with 9 bases between. This CDR3 has 14 amino acids. For the CDR3, the DNA is TGTGCCAGCAGACCCGGTGGAGCCAAAAACATTCAGTACTTC. This codes for CASRPGGAKNIQYF.

The gene calls are TRBV4-1 and TRBJ1-5; D is possibly TRBD1 (5 bases). CDR1 is MGHRA, CDR2 YSYEKL, per germline. Trimming removed 2 bases from V and 6 bases from J, with 14 bases in between. CDR3 size: 15 residues. CDR3 loop: CASSQIRDVTQPQHF. The CDR3, as DNA: TGCGCCAGCAGCCAAATCCGGGACGTAACTCAGCCCCAGCATTTT.

Comment on this clone: Other DNA sequences in this specimen translate into the identical CDR3. The chain carries TRBV18 and TRBJ1-5; no clear D. V was cut by 5 bases and J by 6 bases, with 17 bases left in between. CDR3 length: 15 residues. Germline CDR1 KGHSH, CDR2 LQKENI. CDR3 bases: TGTGCCAGCTCATCCTTGGGTGGCTCTGGTCAGCCCCAGCATTTT. This encodes CASSSLGGSGQPQHF.

The chain has TRBV7-8 and TRBJ2-7; D may be TRBD2 (7 bases). CDR1 is SGHVS and CDR2 is FQNEAQ in the germline V gene. The V gene lost 5 bases and the J gene lost 4 bases, with 24 bases spanning the gap. The CDR3 loop spans 17 amino acids. CDR3 sequence reads: CASSIIKWGGGSYEQYF. CDR3 nucleotides: TGTGCCAGCAGCATTATCAAGTGGGGGGGCGGGTCGTACGAGCAGTACTTC.